This entry features one TCR beta chain sequence. Original analysis: By means of reference gene primer amplification, nucleated cell counts were estimated. The repertoire was sequenced with immunoSEQ multiplex PCR; TCRdb's copy has only in-frame clones and lacks some. That table furnishes V, J and clone size, whereas the DNA furnished D and trimming. In the table there are more than 250,000 clones, 75% to 90% of which are singletons. The sample is drawn from a study of blood T cell repertoires in COVID-19. Background on the study: Specimens from acute and convalescent COVID-19 originated in the United States, Italy and Spain. Sources were T cells, B-cell-depleted T cells, or PBMCs; the material itself was cDNA or gDNA.

The CDR3 spans 17 residues. Trimming removed 8 bases from V and 4 bases from J; junction bases left unmatched: 16. Germline V gives CDR1 SGHDN, CDR2 FVKESK. The origin of this receptor is a human donor in a cohort sampled during active COVID-19. The genes are TRBV14 and TRBJ1-2; 10 bases are a match to TRBD1. The sample taken for sequencing was peripheral blood. This chain's CDR3 is CASSLYFTGQGPYGYTF. In nucleotides, the CDR3 is TGTGCCAGCTCCTTATACTTTACGGGACAGGGGCCCTATGGCTACACCTTC.